The present entry profiles one T cell receptor (beta chain) with its context. CDR1 is GTSNPN, CDR2 SVGIG, per germline (reference sequence). The junction had 4 bases not matched to a gene; V was cut back by 2 bases and J by 1 base. The CDR3 runs to 14 residues. The sample originates from a study of blood T cell repertoires in COVID-19. Study at large: The United States, Italy and Spain were the sources of the acute and convalescent COVID-19 samples. Nucleic acid was either cDNA or gDNA, and it came from T cells, B-cell-depleted T cells, or PBMCs.

As processed by the authors: Estimation of nucleated cell counts relied on the amplification of reference gene primers. Some clones are missing from TCRdb's copy, which holds only in-frame ones; the method was immunoSEQ multiplex PCR. V and J calls and clone size follow that table, whereas D and trimming were derived from the DNA. In the table there are fewer than 300,000 clones, approximately 90% of which are singletons. Sequencing was done on a sample of peripheral blood. The V gene is TRBV30, the J gene TRBJ1-1, with TRBD1 identical over 7 bases. The clonotype originates from a man aged 55 to 70 who had recovered from COVID-19. The CDR3 here is CAWSPGQTNTEAFF. The CDR3 DNA sequence: TGTGCCTGGAGTCCGGGACAGACGAACACTGAAGCTTTCTTT.